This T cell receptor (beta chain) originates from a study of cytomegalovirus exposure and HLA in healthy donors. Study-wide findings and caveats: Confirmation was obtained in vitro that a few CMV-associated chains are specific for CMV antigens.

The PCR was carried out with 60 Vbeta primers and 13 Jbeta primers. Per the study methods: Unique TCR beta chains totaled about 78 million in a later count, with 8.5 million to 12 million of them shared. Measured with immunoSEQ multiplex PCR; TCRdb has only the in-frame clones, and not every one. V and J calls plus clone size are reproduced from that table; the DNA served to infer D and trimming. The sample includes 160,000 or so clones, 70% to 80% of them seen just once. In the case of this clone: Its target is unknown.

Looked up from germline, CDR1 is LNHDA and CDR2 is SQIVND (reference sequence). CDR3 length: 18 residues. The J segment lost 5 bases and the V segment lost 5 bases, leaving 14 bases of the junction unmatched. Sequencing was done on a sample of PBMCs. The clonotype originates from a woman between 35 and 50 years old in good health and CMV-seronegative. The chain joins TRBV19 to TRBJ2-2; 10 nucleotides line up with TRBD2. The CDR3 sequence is CASSPEPLAGVRTGELFF. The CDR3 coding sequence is TGTGCCAGTAGTCCCGAACCTCTAGCGGGAGTAAGGACCGGGGAGCTGTTTTTT.